Detailed here is one T cell receptor beta chain. What it recognizes is unknown. The V segment lost 3 bases and the J segment 9 bases; nucleotides outside the gene matches: 14. In germline, CDR1 is MNHEY, CDR2 SMNVEV (reference sequence). CDR3 length: 17 residues. The data derive from a study of T cell responses to AZD1222 COVID-19 vaccine. Only in-frame clones appear in the TCRdb table, and some are missing; sequencing was by immunoSEQ multiplex PCR. The table records around 160,000 clones, about 89% of them present only once. Study findings and constraints: Targets within unmutated variant regions were reportedly found for nearly half of spike-specific TCRs.

The V gene is TRBV27, the J gene TRBJ2-1; 10 bases match TRBD2. The sequence was obtained from an adult in good health. The specimen comprised peripheral blood, sampled on day 0 of MenACWY control vaccination. The CDR3 protein is CASSFLAGEYNLFEQFF. The CDR3 DNA reads as TGTGCCAGCAGTTTCCTAGCGGGAGAATATAATCTGTTTGAGCAGTTCTTC.